This record covers a single TCR beta chain. V lost 4 bases and J lost 9; bases outside the gene matches: 11. The length of the CDR3 is 15 residues. The germline V gene encodes CDR1 SGHRS and CDR2 YFSETQ. This table comes from immunoSEQ multiplex PCR, and its TCRdb copy is limited to in-frame clones, with some not included. The sample lists more than 85,000 clones; 90% to 95% were seen once. The source of the sample is a study of T cell changes during pregnancy in multiple sclerosis. The genes are TRBV5-1 and TRBJ2-2; 8 bases are shared with TRBD2. This clonotype originated in a female donor with multiple sclerosis, enrolled in a pregnancy study. The source material was peripheral blood, sampled in the second trimester of pregnancy. In DNA form, the CDR3 reads TGCGCCAGCAGCCTGTCCGGGACGGGAGGGAGGGAGCTGTTTTTT. Encoded protein: CASSLSGTGGRELFF.